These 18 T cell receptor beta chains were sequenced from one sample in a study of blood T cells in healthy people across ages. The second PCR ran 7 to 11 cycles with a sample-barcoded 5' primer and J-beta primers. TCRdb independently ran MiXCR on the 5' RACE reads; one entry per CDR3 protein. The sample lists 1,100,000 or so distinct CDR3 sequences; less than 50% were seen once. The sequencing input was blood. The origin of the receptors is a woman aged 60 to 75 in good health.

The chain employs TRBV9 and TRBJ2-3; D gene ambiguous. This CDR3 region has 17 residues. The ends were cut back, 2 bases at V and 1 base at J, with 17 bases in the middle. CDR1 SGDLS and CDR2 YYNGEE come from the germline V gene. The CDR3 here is CASSVAGLVVGTDTQYF. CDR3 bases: TGTGCCAGCAGCGTGGCCGGGTTGGTAGTGGGCACAGATACGCAGTATTTT.

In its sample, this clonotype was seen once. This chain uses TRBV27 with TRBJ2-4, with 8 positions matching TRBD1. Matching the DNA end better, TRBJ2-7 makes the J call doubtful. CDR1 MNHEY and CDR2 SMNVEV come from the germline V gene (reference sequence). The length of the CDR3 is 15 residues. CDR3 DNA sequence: TGTGCCAGCAGTTTATCGATAGGACAGGGTTCCGAGCAGTACTTC. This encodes CASSLSIGQGSEQYF.

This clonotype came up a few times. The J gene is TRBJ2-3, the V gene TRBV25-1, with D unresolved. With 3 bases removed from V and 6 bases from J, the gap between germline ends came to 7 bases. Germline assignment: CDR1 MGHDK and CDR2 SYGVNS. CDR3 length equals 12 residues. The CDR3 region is CASSDYSDTQYF. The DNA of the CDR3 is TGTGCCAGCAGTGATTACAGTGATACGCAGTATTTT.

The CDR3 here is CATSSPGGQETQYF. The DNA for the CDR3 is TGTGCCACCAGCAGCCCAGGGGGGCAAGAGACCCAGTACTTC. The J gene is TRBJ2-5, the V gene TRBV15; perhaps TRBD1 as D (7 bases). CDR1 is LNHNV, CDR2 YYDKDF, per germline (reference sequence). The CDR3 is 14 residues long. With 3 bases removed from V and 2 bases from J, the gap between germline ends came to 10 bases.

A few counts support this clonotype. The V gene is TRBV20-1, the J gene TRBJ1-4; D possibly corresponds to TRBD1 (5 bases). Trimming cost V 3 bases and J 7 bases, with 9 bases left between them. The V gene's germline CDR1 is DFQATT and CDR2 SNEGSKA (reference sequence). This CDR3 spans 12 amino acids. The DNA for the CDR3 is TGCAGTGCTAGCAGGGACGGTGAAAAACTGTTTTTT. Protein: CSASRDGEKLFF.

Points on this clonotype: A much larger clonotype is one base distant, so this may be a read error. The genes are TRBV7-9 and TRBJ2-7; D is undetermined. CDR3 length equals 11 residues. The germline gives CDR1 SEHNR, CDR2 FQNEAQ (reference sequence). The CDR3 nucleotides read TGTGCCAACAGCTTAATCTGGGAGCAGTACTTC. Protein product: CANSLIWEQYF.

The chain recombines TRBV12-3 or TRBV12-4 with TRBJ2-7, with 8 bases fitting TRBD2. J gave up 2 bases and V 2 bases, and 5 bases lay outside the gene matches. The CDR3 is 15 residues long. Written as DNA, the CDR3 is TGTGCCAGCAGTTTACGGGGGGGAGGGGCCTACGAGCAGTACTTC. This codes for CASSLRGGGAYEQYF.

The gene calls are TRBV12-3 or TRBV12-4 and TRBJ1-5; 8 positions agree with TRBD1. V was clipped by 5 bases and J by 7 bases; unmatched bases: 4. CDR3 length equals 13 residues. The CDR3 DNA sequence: TGTGCCAGCAGTACCCAGGGGGCCCAGCCCCAGCATTTT. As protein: CASSTQGAQPQHF.

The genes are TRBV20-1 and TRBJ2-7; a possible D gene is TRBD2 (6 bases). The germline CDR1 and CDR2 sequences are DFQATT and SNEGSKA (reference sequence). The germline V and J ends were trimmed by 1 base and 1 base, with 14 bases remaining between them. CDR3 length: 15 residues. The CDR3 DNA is TGCAGTGCTAGAGCCGACCTAGCGACTTCCTACGAGCAGTACTTC. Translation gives CSARADLATSYEQYF.

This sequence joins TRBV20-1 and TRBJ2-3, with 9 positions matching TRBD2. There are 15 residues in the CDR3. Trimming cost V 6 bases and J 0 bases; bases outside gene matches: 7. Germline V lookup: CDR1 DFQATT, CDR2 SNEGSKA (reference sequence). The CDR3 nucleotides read TGCAGTGCCATACATAGCGGGAGAAGCACAGATACGCAGTATTTT. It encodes CSAIHSGRSTDTQYF.

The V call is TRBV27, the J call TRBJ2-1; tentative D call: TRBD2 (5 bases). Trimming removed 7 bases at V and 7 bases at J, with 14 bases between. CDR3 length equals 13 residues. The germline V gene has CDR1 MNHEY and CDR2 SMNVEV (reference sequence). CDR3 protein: CASTRAGENEQFF. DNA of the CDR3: TGTGCCAGCACGAGGGCCGGAGAAAATGAGCAGTTCTTC.

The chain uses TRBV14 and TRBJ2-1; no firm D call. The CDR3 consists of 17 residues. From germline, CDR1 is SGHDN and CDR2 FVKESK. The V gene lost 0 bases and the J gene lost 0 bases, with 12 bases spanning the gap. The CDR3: CASSQDWLSSSYNEQFF. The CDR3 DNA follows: TGTGCCAGCAGCCAAGACTGGCTCTCGAGCTCCTACAATGAGCAGTTCTTC.

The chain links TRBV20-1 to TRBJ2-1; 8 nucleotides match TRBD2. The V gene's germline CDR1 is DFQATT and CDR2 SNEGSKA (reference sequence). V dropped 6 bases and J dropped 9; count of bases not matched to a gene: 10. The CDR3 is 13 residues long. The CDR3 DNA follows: TGCAGTGCCTCTACCGGGAGGGAGAGTGAGCAGTTCTTC. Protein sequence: CSASTGRESEQFF.

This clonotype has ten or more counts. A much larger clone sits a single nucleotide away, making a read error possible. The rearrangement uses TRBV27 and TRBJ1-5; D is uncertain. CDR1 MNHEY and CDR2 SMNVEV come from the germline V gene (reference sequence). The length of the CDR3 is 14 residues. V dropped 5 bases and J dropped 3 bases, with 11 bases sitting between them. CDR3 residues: CASSVSQFNQPQHF. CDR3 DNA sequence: TGTGCCAGCAGTGTGTCACAGTTCAATCAGCCCCAGCATTTT.

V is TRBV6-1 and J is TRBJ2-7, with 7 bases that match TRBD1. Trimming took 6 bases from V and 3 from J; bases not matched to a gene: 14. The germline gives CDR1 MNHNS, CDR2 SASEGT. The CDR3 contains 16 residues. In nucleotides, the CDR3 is TGTGCCAGCAGCCCCAGTACGAGACAGGGATACTACGAGCAGTACTTC. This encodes CASSPSTRQGYYEQYF.

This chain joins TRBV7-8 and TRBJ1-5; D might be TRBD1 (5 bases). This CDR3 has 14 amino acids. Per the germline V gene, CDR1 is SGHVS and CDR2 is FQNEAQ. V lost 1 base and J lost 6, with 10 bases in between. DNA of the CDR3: TGTGCCAGCAGCTTAGTGGGGGGGGTTCAGCCCCAGCATTTT. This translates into CASSLVGGVQPQHF.

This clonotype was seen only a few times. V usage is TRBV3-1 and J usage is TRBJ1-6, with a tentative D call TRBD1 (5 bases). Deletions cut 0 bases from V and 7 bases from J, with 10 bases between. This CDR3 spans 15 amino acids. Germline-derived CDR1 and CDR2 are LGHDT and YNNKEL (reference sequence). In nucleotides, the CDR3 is TGTGCCAGCAGCCAAGAGAGACAGCTAAATTCACCCCTCCACTTT. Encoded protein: CASSQERQLNSPLHF.

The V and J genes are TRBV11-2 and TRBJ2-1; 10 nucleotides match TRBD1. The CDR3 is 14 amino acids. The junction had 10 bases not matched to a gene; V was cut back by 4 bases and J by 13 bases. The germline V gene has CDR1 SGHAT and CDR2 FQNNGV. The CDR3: CASSSWTGGETQFF. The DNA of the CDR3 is TGTGCCAGCAGCTCCTGGACAGGGGGGGAGACCCAGTTCTTC.